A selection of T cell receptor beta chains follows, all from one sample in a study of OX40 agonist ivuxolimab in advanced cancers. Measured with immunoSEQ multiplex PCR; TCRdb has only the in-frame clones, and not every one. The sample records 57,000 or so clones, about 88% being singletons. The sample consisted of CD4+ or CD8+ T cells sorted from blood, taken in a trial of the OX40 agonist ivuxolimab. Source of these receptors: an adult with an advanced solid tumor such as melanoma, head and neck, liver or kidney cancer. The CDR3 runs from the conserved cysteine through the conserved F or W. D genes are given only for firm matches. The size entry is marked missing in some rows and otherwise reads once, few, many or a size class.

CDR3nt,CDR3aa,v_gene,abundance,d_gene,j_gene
TGCAGTGCTAGAGATCACACTGAAGCTTTCTTT,CSARDHTEAFF,TRBV20-1,-,-,TRBJ1-1
TGTGCCAGCAGCTTAACCCGTGGGAAGAACCAAGAGACCCAGTACTTC,CASSLTRGKNQETQYF,TRBV7-9,-,-,TRBJ2-5
TGTGCCAGCTCACGAGGGACAGATAACACTGAAGCTTTCTTT,CASSRGTDNTEAFF,TRBV18,-,TRBD1,TRBJ1-1
TGTGCCAGCTCACCACCCCAGGGCTGGGAGACCCAGTACTTC,CASSPPQGWETQYF,TRBV18,-,-,TRBJ2-5
TGTGCCAGCTCACCACAGGGGACTAGCGGGGTTAACAATGAGCAGTTCTTC,CASSPQGTSGVNNEQFF,TRBV18,-,TRBD2,TRBJ2-1
TGTGCCAGCAGCCAAAAGGGCGGAGCTGGCTACACCTTC,CASSQKGGAGYTF,TRBV4-2,-,-,TRBJ1-2
TGTGCCAGCAGCTTAGGTAGGACAGGGAGACGCGATGAAAAACTGTTTTTT,CASSLGRTGRRDEKLFF,TRBV7-9,-,TRBD1,TRBJ1-4
TGTGCAAGTCGCTTAAGGGGTAGGGGGACTGAAGCTTTCTTT,CASRLRGRGTEAFF,TRBV12-2,-,-,TRBJ1-1
TGTGCCAGCAGCTTAGGACTTGGGGAGACCCAGTACTTC,CASSLGLGETQYF,TRBV7-2,-,-,TRBJ2-5
TGTGCCAGCAGTGCGATGCCCTACTACAGGGGGGGAAGCAATCAGCCCCAGCATTTT,CASSAMPYYRGGSNQPQHF,TRBV28,-,TRBD1,TRBJ1-5
TGTGCCAGCAGCCCCCGACAGGCGCTAACACTGAACACTGAAGCTTTCTTT,CASSPRQALTLNTEAFF,TRBV9,-,-,TRBJ1-1
TGTGCCACCAGCAGGTTTAATGAGCAGTTCTTC,CATSRFNEQFF,TRBV15,-,-,TRBJ2-1
TGTGCCAGCAGTTTATGGCGGGACTCCCTTGAGACCCAGTACTTC,CASSLWRDSLETQYF,TRBV11-2,-,-,TRBJ2-5
TGTGCCAGCTCACCTGCGGCAGGGATGACGAACACTGAAGCTTTCTTT,CASSPAAGMTNTEAFF,TRBV18,once,-,TRBJ1-1
TGTGCCATCAGGGGGGTCTTGGGGACAGATACTTACGAGCAGTACTTC,CAIRGVLGTDTYEQYF,TRBV10-3,once,TRBD1,TRBJ2-7
TGCGCCAGCAGCGCCGGGACAGGGGTCTCTGGAAACACCATATATTTT,CASSAGTGVSGNTIYF,TRBV5-1,-,TRBD1,TRBJ1-3
TGCGCCAGCAGCTCTTCCGGGACATCTTACAATGAGCAGTTCTTC,CASSSSGTSYNEQFF,TRBV5-1,once,-,TRBJ2-1
TGTGCCAGCAGGCACAGCAACTACGAGCAGTACTTC,CASRHSNYEQYF,TRBV6-1,-,-,TRBJ2-7
TGTGCCAGCAGTTACTCGGGCCGCGGGCTTGAGGAGACCCAGTACTTC,CASSYSGRGLEETQYF,TRBV6-5,-,-,TRBJ2-5
TGTGCCAGCAGCCAAGGTTTAGAGGGGCCAGCTTTCTTT,CASSQGLEGPAFF,TRBV4-2,few,-,TRBJ1-1
TGTGCCAGCAGCCCTCGGGCCCGCTCTGGGGCCAACGTCCTGACTTTC,CASSPRARSGANVLTF,TRBV9,-,-,TRBJ2-6
TGTGCCAGTAATTCGGCTAGCGCTGGGGAGACCCAGTACTTC,CASNSASAGETQYF,TRBV19,-,-,TRBJ2-5
TGTGCCAGCAGCGCCCAGCCCGGCGGACTGTACACTGAAGCTTTCTTT,CASSAQPGGLYTEAFF,TRBV9,-,-,TRBJ1-1
TGTGCTAGCAGCATGGTAGGGGTAGGAGCCGGGGAGCTGTTTTTT,CASSMVGVGAGELFF,TRBV7-7,once,-,TRBJ2-2
TGTGCCAGCAGCTTAGTGCCCTTAATAGGGGCTAACTATGGCTACACCTTC,CASSLVPLIGANYGYTF,TRBV7-2,-,-,TRBJ1-2
TGTGCCAGCAGCCCCTTAGGGGTACTGGGGGCAGTCGGGGGCTACACCTTC,CASSPLGVLGAVGGYTF,TRBV7-9,-,-,TRBJ1-2
TGTGCCAGCTCACCACGTTCGGGACTAGGGGGTGAAAAACTGTTTTTT,CASSPRSGLGGEKLFF,TRBV18,-,-,TRBJ1-4
TGTGCCAGCTCACCTAGCAGGGCTGGAAACACCATATATTTT,CASSPSRAGNTIYF,TRBV18,-,-,TRBJ1-3
TGCAGTGCTAGCTTCAGTTCACCCCTCCACTTT,CSASFSSPLHF,TRBV20-1,-,-,TRBJ1-6
TGTGCCAGCAGCTTAGTACAGGCCTACGAGCAGTACTTC,CASSLVQAYEQYF,TRBV7-2,-,-,TRBJ2-7
TGTGCCAGCAGCTTATTACCAACCGGGGAGCTGTTTTTT,CASSLLPTGELFF,TRBV11-3,few,-,TRBJ2-2
TGTGCCAGCAGTCGGACGACAGGGGGTGATGGAAACATTCAGTACTTC,CASSRTTGGDGNIQYF,TRBV9,few,TRBD1,TRBJ2-4
TGTGCCAGCAGCTTAATAGGGAGGGGGGCATCCGGAGAGACCCAGTACTTC,CASSLIGRGASGETQYF,TRBV7-3,-,-,TRBJ2-5
TGTGCCAGCAGCTTGGGACGGATTAATCAGCCCCAGCATTTT,CASSLGRINQPQHF,TRBV5-8,-,-,TRBJ1-5
TGCGCCAGCAGGGGACCAGGCTATGGCTACACCTTC,CASRGPGYGYTF,TRBV4-1,-,-,TRBJ1-2